This T cell receptor (beta chain) was sequenced during a study of T cell repertoires in cytomegalovirus infection. Regarding the study as a whole: The study found HLA-C-restricted CMV-specific TCR beta clonotypes dominating the ex vivo response.

This clonotype was counted between two and nine times. Its target is not known. The CDR3 consists of 15 residues. Germline-derived CDR1 and CDR2 are SNHLY and FYNNEI. V dropped 2 bases and J dropped 2 bases, with 10 bases sitting between them. Using its own MiXCR run on the reads, TCRdb lists one record per CDR3 protein. In the table there are about 770,000 distinct CDR3 sequences, roughly 28% of which are singletons. The clonotype comes from a human donor in good health (CMV status not recorded). Some clones in this sample may be carry-over from other donors' samples. The chain is built from TRBV2 and TRBJ2-1; D is ambiguous. Source: cultured CD8+ T cells from PBMCs, taken from culture after CMV antigen stimulation. As DNA, the CDR3 is TGTGCCAGCAGTGAATGGGATTCTACCTACAATGAGCAGTTCTTC. It yields the protein CASSEWDSTYNEQFF.